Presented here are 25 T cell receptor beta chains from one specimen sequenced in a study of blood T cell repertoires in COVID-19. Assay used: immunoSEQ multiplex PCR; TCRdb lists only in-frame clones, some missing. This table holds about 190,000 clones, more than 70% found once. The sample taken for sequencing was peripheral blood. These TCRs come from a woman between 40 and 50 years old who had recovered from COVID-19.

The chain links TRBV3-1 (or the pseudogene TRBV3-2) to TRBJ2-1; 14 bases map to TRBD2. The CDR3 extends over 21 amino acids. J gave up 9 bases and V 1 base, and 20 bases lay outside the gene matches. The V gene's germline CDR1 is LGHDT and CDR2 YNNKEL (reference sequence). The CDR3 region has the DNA TGTGCCAGCAGCCAAGTAGCCCCCGGGACTAGCGGGAGAGGTAGTCAAGGTGAGCAGTTCTTC. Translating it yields CASSQVAPGTSGRGSQGEQFF.

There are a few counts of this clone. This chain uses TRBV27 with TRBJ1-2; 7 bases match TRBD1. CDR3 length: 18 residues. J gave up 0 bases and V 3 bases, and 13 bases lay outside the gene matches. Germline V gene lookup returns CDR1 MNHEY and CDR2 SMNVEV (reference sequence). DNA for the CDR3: TGTGCCAGCAGTTTCGCGTTTGACAGGGCCCCCTCTAACTATGGCTACACCTTC. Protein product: CASSFAFDRAPSNYGYTF.

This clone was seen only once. The DNA for the CDR3 is TGTGCCAGCAGCCCCACAGGCGGGGGGAATCAGCCCCAGCATTTT. Amino acids: CASSPTGGGNQPQHF. J is TRBJ1-5 and V is TRBV7-2; perhaps TRBD1 as D (5 bases). Trimming pared 5 bases from V and 4 bases from J, leaving 15 bases between. The CDR3 has 15 residues. The V gene's germline CDR1 is SGHTA and CDR2 FQGNSA.

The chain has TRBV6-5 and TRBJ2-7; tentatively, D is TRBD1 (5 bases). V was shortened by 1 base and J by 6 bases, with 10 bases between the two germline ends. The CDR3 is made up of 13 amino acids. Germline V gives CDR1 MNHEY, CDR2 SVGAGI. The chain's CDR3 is CASSYYGAGEQYF. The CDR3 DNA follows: TGTGCCAGCAGTTACTATGGGGCAGGCGAGCAGTACTTC.

The CDR3 nucleotides read TGTGCCAGCAGCTCCGGGAGAGCTTGGGCCGGGGAGCTGTTTTTT. It translates to CASSSGRAWAGELFF. The V gene is TRBV5-6, the J gene TRBJ2-2; TRBD2 is a possible D gene (6 bases). Trimming pared 3 bases from V and 6 bases from J, leaving 15 bases between. This CDR3 has 15 residues. Germline loops: CDR1 SGHDT, CDR2 YYEEEE.

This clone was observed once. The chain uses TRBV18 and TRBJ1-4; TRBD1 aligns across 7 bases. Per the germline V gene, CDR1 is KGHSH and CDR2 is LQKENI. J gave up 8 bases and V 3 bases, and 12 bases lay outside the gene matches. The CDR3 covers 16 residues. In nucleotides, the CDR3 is TGTGCCAGCTCACCCCTACAGGGGCCAGAGGAGGAAAAACTGTTTTTT. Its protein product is CASSPLQGPEEEKLFF. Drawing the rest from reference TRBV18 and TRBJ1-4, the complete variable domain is NAGVMQNPRHLVRRRGQEARLRCSPMKGHSHVYWYRQLPEEGLKFMVYLQKENIIDESGMPKERFSAEFPKEGPSILRIQQVVRGDSAAYFCASSPLQGPEEEKLFFGSGTQLSVL.

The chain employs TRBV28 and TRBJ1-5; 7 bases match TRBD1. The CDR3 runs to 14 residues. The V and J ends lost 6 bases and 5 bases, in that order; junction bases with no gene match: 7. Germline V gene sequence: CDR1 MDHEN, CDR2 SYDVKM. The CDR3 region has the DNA TGTGCCAGCAGGCCACAGGGGTCCCATCAGCCCCAGCATTTT. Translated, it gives CASRPQGSHQPQHF.

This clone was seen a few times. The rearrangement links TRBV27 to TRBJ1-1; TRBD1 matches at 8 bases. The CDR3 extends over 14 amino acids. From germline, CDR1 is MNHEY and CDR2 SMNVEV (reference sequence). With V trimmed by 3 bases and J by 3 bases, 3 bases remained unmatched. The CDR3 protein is CASSFMTGDTEAFF. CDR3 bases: TGTGCCAGCAGTTTCATGACAGGGGACACTGAAGCTTTCTTT.

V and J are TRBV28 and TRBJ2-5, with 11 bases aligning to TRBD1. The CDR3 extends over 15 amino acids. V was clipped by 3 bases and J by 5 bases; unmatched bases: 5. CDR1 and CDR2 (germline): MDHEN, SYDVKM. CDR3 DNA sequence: TGTGCCAGCAGTTTTCCAGGACAGGGGGCTGAGACCCAGTACTTC. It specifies CASSFPGQGAETQYF.

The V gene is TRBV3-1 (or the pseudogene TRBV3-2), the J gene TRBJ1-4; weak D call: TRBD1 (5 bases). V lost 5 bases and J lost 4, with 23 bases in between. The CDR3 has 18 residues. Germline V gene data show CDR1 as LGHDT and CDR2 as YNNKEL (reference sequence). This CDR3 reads CASSIRSITREGNEKLFF. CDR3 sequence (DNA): TGTGCCAGCAGCATCCGATCAATTACCAGGGAAGGTAATGAAAAACTGTTTTTT.

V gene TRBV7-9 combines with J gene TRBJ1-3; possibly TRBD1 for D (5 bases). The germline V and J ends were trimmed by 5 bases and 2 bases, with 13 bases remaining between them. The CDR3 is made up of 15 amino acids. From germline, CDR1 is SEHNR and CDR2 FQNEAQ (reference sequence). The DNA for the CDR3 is TGTGCCAGCAGCCCCACGCAGGGCGCTGGAAACACCATATATTTT. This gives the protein CASSPTQGAGNTIYF.

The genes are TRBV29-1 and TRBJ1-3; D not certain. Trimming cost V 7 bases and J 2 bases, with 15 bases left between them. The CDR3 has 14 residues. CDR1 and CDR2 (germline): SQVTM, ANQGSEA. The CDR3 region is CSGKEGTPGNTIYF. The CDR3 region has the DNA TGCAGCGGCAAGGAGGGTACCCCTGGAAACACCATATATTTT.

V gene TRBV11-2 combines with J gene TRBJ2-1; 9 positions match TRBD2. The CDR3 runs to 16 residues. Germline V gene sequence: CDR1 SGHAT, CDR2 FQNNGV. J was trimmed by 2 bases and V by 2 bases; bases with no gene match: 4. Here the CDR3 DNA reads TGTGCCAGCAGCTTAATGAGACTAGCGGCCTACAATGAGCAGTTCTTC. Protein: CASSLMRLAAYNEQFF.

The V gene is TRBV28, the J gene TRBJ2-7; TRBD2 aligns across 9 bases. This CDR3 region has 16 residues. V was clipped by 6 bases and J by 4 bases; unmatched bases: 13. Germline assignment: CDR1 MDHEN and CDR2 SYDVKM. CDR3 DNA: TGTGCCAGCAGGCTAAGGGTAGCGGGAGTCTCGTACGAGCAGTACTTC. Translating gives CASRLRVAGVSYEQYF.

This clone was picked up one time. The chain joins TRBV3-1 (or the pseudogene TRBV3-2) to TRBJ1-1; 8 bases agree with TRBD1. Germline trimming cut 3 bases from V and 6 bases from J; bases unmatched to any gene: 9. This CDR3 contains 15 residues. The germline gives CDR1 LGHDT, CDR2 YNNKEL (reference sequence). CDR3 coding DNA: TGTGCCAGCAGCCAGATCGGACAGGGAATTCCTGAAGCTTTCTTT. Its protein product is CASSQIGQGIPEAFF.

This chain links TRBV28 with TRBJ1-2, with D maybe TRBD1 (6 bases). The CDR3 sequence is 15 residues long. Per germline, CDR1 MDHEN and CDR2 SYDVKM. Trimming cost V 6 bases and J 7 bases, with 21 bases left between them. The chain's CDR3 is CASSPGFQGGRGYTF. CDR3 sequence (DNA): TGTGCCAGCAGCCCGGGTTTTCAAGGGGGTCGTGGCTACACCTTC.

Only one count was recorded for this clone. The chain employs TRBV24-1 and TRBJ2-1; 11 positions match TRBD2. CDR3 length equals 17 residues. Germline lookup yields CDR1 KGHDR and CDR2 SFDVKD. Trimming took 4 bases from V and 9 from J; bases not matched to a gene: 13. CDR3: CATSDPTSGDGLTEQFF. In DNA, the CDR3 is TGTGCCACCAGTGACCCGACTAGCGGGGACGGGTTGACTGAGCAGTTCTTC.

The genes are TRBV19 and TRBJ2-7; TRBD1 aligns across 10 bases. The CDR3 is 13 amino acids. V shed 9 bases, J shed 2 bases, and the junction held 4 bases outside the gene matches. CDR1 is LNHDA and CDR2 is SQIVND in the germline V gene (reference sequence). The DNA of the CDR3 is TGTGCCAGCGAGGACAGGGGGACCTACGAGCAGTACTTC. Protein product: CASEDRGTYEQYF.

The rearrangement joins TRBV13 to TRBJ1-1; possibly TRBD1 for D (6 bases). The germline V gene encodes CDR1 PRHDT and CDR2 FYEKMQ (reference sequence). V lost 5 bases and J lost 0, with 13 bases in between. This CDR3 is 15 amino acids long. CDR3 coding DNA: TGTGCCAGCAGCCACACAGGGAGCCTGAACACTGAAGCTTTCTTT. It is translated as CASSHTGSLNTEAFF.

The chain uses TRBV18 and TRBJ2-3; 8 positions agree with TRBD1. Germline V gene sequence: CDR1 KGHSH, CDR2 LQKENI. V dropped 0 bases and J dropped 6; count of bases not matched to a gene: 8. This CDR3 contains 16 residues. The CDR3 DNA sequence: TGTGCCAGCTCACCACCATTGTCCAGGGGGCTTGATACGCAGTATTTT. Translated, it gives CASSPPLSRGLDTQYF. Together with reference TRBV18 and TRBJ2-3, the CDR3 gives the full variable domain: NAGVMQNPRHLVRRRGQEARLRCSPMKGHSHVYWYRQLPEEGLKFMVYLQKENIIDESGMPKERFSAEFPKEGPSILRIQQVVRGDSAAYFCASSPPLSRGLDTQYFGPGTRLTVL.

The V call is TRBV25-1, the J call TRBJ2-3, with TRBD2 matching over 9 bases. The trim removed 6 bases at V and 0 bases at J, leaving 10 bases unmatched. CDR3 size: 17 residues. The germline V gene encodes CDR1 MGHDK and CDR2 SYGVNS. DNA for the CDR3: TGTGCCAGCAGCCCCCCCTGGCTAGCGGGAAGCACAGATACGCAGTATTTT. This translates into CASSPPWLAGSTDTQYF. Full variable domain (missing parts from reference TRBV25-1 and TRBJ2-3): EADIYQTPRYLVIGTGKKITLECSQTMGHDKMYWYQQDPGMELHLIHYSYGVNSTEKGDLSSESTVSRIRTEHFPLTLESARPSHTSQYLCASSPPWLAGSTDTQYFGPGTRLTVL.

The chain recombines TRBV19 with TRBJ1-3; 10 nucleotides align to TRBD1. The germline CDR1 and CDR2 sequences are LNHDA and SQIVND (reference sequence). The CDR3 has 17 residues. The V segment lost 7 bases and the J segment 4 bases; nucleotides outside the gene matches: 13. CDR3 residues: CASTPWLGQGTGNTIYF. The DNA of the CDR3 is TGTGCCAGTACCCCCTGGTTGGGACAGGGGACCGGAAACACCATATATTTT.

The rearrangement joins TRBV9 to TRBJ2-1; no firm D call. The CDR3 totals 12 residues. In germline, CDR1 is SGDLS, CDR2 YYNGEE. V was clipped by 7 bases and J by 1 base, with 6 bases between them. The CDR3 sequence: CASAGSYNEQFF. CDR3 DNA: TGTGCCAGCGCCGGTTCCTACAATGAGCAGTTCTTC.

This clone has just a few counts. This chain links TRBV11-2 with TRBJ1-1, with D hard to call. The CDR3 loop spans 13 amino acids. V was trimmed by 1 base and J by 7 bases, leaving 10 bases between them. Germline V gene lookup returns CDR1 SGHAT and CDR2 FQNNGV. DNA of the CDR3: TGTGCCAGCAGCTTAGCTTTTTCAGGTGAAGCTTTCTTT. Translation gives CASSLAFSGEAFF.

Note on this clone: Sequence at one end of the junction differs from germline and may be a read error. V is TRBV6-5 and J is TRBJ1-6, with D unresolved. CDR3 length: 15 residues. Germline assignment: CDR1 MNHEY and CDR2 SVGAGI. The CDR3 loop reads CYPQPRHSYNSPLHF. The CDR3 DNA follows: TGCTACCCCCAGCCAAGACATTCCTATAATTCACCCCTCCACTTT.